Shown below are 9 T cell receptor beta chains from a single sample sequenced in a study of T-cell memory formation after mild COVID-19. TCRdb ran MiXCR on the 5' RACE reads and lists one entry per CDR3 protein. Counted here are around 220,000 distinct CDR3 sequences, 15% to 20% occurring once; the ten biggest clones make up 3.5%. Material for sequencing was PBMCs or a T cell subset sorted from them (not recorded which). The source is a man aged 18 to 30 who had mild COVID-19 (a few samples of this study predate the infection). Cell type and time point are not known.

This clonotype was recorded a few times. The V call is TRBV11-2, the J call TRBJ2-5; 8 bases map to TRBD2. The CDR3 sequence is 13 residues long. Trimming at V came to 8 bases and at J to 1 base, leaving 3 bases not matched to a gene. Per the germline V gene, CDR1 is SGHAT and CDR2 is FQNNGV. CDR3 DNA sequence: TGTGCCAGCTTACGGGGGGGCCAAGAGACCCAGTACTTC. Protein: CASLRGGQETQYF.

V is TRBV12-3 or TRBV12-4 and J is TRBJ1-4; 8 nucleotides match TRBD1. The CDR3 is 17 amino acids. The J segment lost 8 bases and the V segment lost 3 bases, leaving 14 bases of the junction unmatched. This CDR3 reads CASSFTYGQGSREKLFF. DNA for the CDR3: TGTGCCAGCAGTTTCACCTACGGACAGGGAAGTCGAGAAAAACTGTTTTTT.

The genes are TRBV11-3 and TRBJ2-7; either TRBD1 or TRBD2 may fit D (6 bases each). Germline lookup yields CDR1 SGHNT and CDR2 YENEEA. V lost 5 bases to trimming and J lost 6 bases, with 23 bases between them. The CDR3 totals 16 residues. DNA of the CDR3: TGTGCCAGCAGCCCCGAGTTTCTAGGAGGGGGAATCGAGCAGTACGTC. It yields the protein CASSPEFLGGGIEQYV.

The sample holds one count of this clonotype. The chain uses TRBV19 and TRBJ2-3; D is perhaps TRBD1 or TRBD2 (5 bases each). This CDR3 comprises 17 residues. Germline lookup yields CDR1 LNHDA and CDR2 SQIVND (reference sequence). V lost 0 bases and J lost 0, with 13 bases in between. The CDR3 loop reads CASSIDWWGTSTDTQYF. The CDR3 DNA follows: TGTGCCAGTAGTATAGATTGGTGGGGGACCAGCACAGATACGCAGTATTTT.

CDR3 loop: CAWRTFGSTEAFF. The CDR3 nucleotides are TGTGCCTGGAGGACATTCGGTAGCACTGAAGCTTTCTTT. V is TRBV30 and J is TRBJ1-1, with D hard to call. The CDR3 is 13 residues long. Trimming pared 3 bases from V and 4 bases from J, leaving 12 bases between. CDR1 and CDR2 (germline): GTSNPN, SVGIG (reference sequence).

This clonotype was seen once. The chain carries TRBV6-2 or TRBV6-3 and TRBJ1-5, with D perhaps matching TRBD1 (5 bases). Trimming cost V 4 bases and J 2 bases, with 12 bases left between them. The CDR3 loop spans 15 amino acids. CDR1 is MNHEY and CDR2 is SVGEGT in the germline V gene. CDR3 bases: TGTGCCAGCAGTTTGGGGGTCACACGCAATCAGCCCCAGCATTTT. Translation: CASSLGVTRNQPQHF.

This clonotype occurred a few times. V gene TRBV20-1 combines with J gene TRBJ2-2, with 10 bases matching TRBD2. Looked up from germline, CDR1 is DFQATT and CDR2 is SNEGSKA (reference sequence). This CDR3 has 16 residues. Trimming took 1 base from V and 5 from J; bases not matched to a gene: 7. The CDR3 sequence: CSARAGTSVWTGELFF. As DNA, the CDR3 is TGCAGTGCTAGAGCCGGGACTAGCGTATGGACCGGGGAGCTGTTTTTT.

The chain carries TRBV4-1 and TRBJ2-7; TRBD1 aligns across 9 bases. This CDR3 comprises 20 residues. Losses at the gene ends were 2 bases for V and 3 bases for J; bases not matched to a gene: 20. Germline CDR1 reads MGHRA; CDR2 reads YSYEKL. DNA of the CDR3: TGCGCCAGCAGCCAACCACCTCAAAGAACCGGGACAGGGAGCTTCTACGAGCAGTACTTC. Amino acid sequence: CASSQPPQRTGTGSFYEQYF.

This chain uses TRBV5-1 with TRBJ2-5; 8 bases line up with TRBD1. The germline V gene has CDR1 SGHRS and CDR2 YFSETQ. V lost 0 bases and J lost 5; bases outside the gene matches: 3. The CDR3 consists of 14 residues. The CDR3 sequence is CASSLGTGPETQYF. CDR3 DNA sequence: TGCGCCAGCAGCTTGGGGACAGGGCCTGAGACCCAGTACTTC.